One sample yielded the 28 T cell receptor beta chains listed below, sequenced in a study of T cells in Graves' hyperthyroidism and ophthalmopathy. The investigators amplified TCR beta CDR3 regions from RNA transcripts. First-round RT-PCR with HTBI primers amplified the TCR CDR3 region. TCRdb fed the multiplex PCR reads into MiXCR, producing one record per CDR3 protein. The sample holds about 420,000 distinct CDR3 sequences, less than 20% seen once. Material for sequencing was blood. These receptors originate from a woman aged 18-29 years with Graves' hyperthyroidism.

The chain carries TRBV12-3 or TRBV12-4 and TRBJ1-1; TRBD1 matches 9 bases. J was trimmed by 4 bases and V by 2 bases; bases with no gene match: 8. The CDR3 is made up of 16 amino acids. In nucleotides, the CDR3 is TGTGCCAGCAGTTTAAACAGGGGGCGAGGAAGCACTGAAGCTTTCTTT. Protein sequence: CASSLNRGRGSTEAFF.

This clonotype was counted many times. Relative to the germline gene, one junction end is altered; a read error may explain this. This chain connects TRBV5-8 to TRBJ2-7, with TRBD1 identical over 7 bases. The germline gives CDR1 SGHTS, CDR2 YDEGEE. The length of the CDR3 is 15 residues. The DNA of the CDR3 is TGTGCCAGCAGTGCCGGGACAGACAGCTCCTACGGGCAGTACTTC. Protein product: CASSAGTDSSYGQYF. The full variable domain, rest sourced from reference TRBV5-8 and TRBJ2-7, is EAGVTQSPTHLIKTRGQQATLRCSPISGHTSVYWYQQALGLGLQFLLWYDEGEERNRGNFPPRFSGRQFPNYSSELNVNALELEDSALYLCASSAGTDSSYGQYFGPGTRLTVT.

To note about this clonotype: This may be a read error, as it is one base from a much larger clone. This chain joins TRBV6-1 and TRBJ1-4; D unresolved. Trimming took off 3 bases at V and 12 bases at J, with 17 bases between the two ends. Germline CDR1 MNHNS, CDR2 SASEGT. The CDR3 runs to 14 residues. As DNA, the CDR3 is TGTGCCAGCAGTGAGTACGGAAGGGAGGAAGAACTGTTTTTT. Translation: CASSEYGREEELFF.

This sequence joins TRBV28 and TRBJ2-7; 11 bases map to TRBD2. The V and J ends lost 6 bases and 1 base, in that order; junction bases with no gene match: 11. The germline V gene has CDR1 MDHEN and CDR2 SYDVKM. The CDR3 sequence is 17 residues long. The CDR3 coding sequence is TGTGCCAGCAGCCCTAGGTCTAGCGGGAGGAAATCCTACGAGCAGTACTTC. It encodes CASSPRSSGRKSYEQYF.

In its sample, this clonotype was seen many times. CDR3 DNA sequence: TGTGCCAGCAGCTTAGACGGGGGGCCCTACGAGCAGTACTTC. This encodes CASSLDGGPYEQYF. The rearrangement links TRBV7-9 to TRBJ2-7; D is possibly TRBD2 (7 bases). V shed 1 base and J shed 2 bases, with 9 bases lying between them. CDR1 and CDR2 from the germline V gene are SEHNR and FQNEAQ (reference sequence). The CDR3 length is 14 residues.

V and J are TRBV7-9 and TRBJ2-7; D is ambiguous. Germline lookup yields CDR1 SEHNR and CDR2 FQNEAQ (reference sequence). CDR3 length equals 12 residues. Trimming left V 2 bases short and J 6 bases short, with 8 bases between. The CDR3 sequence: CASSLLAPEQYF. The CDR3 DNA follows: TGTGCCAGCAGCTTACTGGCCCCCGAGCAGTACTTC.

This clonotype was counted ten times or more. This sequence joins TRBV20-1 and TRBJ2-3; the match to TRBD2 covers 16 bases. With 6 bases clipped from V and 5 bases from J, the junction kept 17 bases outside the gene matches. CDR1 and CDR2 from the germline V gene are DFQATT and SNEGSKA (reference sequence). The CDR3 totals 19 residues. The DNA for the CDR3 is TGCAGTGCCCTCCGCCCCCTGACAGGGACTAGCGGGAGGGGAGATACGCAGTATTTT. As protein: CSALRPLTGTSGRGDTQYF.

The sample holds a few counts of this clonotype. The rearrangement joins TRBV6-5 to TRBJ2-5, with TRBD2 matching 8 bases. Germline CDR1 reads MNHEY; CDR2 reads SVGAGI. This CDR3 spans 14 amino acids. V gave up 2 bases and J gave up 4 bases; unmatched junction bases: 3. The CDR3 region is CASSYRGGGETQYF. CDR3 DNA sequence: TGTGCCAGCAGTTACCGGGGGGGGGGAGAGACCCAGTACTTC.

The chain recombines TRBV7-9 with TRBJ1-6, with 9 bases aligning to TRBD1. Germline V lookup: CDR1 SEHNR, CDR2 FQNEAQ (reference sequence). This CDR3 spans 15 amino acids. V lost 5 bases to trimming and J lost 6 bases; unmatched junction nucleotides: 5. CDR3 DNA sequence: TGTGCCAGCAGCCACGGACAGGGGAGTAATTCACCCCTCCACTTT. Translated, it gives CASSHGQGSNSPLHF. Complete variable domain (other parts from reference TRBV7-9 and TRBJ1-6): DTGVSQNPRHKITKRGQNVTFRCDPISEHNRLYWYRQTLGQGPEFLTYFQNEAQLEKSRLLSDRFSAERPKGSFSTLEIQRTEQGDSAMYLCASSHGQGSNSPLHFGNGTRLTVT.

This clonotype was recorded at least ten times. The V call is TRBV4-1, the J call TRBJ2-7, with D perhaps assigned TRBD1 or TRBD2 (5 bases each). V lost 1 base to trimming and J lost 3 bases, with 16 bases between them. Germline V gene lookup returns CDR1 MGHRA and CDR2 YSYEKL. CDR3 length: 16 amino acids. DNA for the CDR3: TGCGCCAGCAGCCAAGGTATGAGTGTTGGGGGCTACGAGCAGTACTTC. Protein sequence: CASSQGMSVGGYEQYF.

This clonotype was recorded at least ten times. V and J are TRBV3-1 and TRBJ1-2; 8 nucleotides agree with TRBD1. Germline-derived CDR1 and CDR2 are LGHDT and YNNKEL (reference sequence). V shed 4 bases and J 8 bases; nucleotides not matched to a gene: 12. This CDR3 spans 15 amino acids. The CDR3, as DNA: TGTGCCAGCAGCCCCATGCAGGGGGCATGGTGGGGCTACACCTTC. This codes for CASSPMQGAWWGYTF.

This clonotype was counted at least ten times. CDR3 nucleotide sequence: TGTGCCAGCAGTGATCCGCCCGACAGGAGCTCCTACGAGCAGTACTTC. It translates to CASSDPPDRSSYEQYF. V is TRBV25-1 and J is TRBJ2-7; maybe TRBD1 (6 bases). CDR3 length: 16 amino acids. V was trimmed by 3 bases and J by 0 bases, leaving 15 bases between them. CDR1 and CDR2 (germline): MGHDK, SYGVNS.

A note on this clonotype: This may come from a read error, since a much larger clone is one base off. The V gene is TRBV12-3 or TRBV12-4, the J gene TRBJ1-2, with a weak D call TRBD1 (6 bases). Trimming took off 3 bases at V and 4 bases at J, with 12 bases between the two ends. This CDR3 spans 14 amino acids. This chain's CDR3 is CASSLAGARYGYTF. For the CDR3, the DNA is TGTGCCAGCAGTTTGGCAGGGGCCCGCTATGGCTACACCTTC.

This clonotype was found many times. The chain links TRBV6-6 to TRBJ2-1, with D possibly TRBD2 on 6 matching bases. Per germline, CDR1 MNHNY and CDR2 SVGAGI (reference sequence). V was trimmed by 1 base and J by 5 bases, leaving 9 bases between them. The CDR3 has 14 amino acids. CDR3 loop: CASSYFGRDNEQFF. The CDR3 coding sequence is TGTGCCAGCAGTTACTTCGGGAGAGACAATGAGCAGTTCTTC.

The sample holds many counts of this clonotype. The rearrangement uses TRBV5-1 and TRBJ1-6, with 9 bases that match TRBD1. The CDR3 covers 15 residues. The germline gives CDR1 SGHRS, CDR2 YFSETQ. Losses at the gene ends were 4 bases for V and 5 bases for J; bases not matched to a gene: 4. The DNA for the CDR3 is TGCGCCAGCAGCCCGCGGACAGGGGATAATTCACCCCTCCACTTT. Translating gives CASSPRTGDNSPLHF.

Many counts were recorded for this clonotype. The chain is built from TRBV15 and TRBJ2-1; 9 bases match TRBD1. The CDR3 has 17 residues. After removal of 0 bases from V and 0 bases from J, the junction contained 3 bases not matched to a gene. Germline loops: CDR1 LNHNV, CDR2 YYDKDF (reference sequence). The CDR3 coding sequence is TGTGCCACCAGCAGAGAAGGGACAGGGAGCTCCTACAATGAGCAGTTCTTC. Translated: CATSREGTGSSYNEQFF.

This clonotype appeared many times. Germline is not matched at one junction end, which may reflect a read error. This rearrangement joins TRBV7-7 to TRBJ2-5, with 14 bases matching TRBD2. Germline V gene sequence: CDR1 SSHAT, CDR2 FNYEAQ (reference sequence). The CDR3 sequence is 16 residues long. The CDR3 region is CASSSGLAGGRETQYF. CDR3 nucleotide sequence: TGTGCTAGCAGCTCCGGACTAGCGGGAGGACGGGAGACCCAGTACTTC.

There are many counts of this clonotype. This chain joins TRBV20-1 and TRBJ2-3; 8 bases align to TRBD2. This CDR3 region has 15 residues. With 3 bases clipped from V and 8 bases from J, the junction kept 13 bases outside the gene matches. Germline CDR1 reads DFQATT; CDR2 reads SNEGSKA (reference sequence). CDR3 nucleotide sequence: TGCAGTGCTAGGATAATAGCGGGGCGTCGGGCTACGCAGTATTTT. Amino acid sequence: CSARIIAGRRATQYF.

This clonotype was detected ten times or more. J is TRBJ2-7 and V is TRBV2, with 12 bases matching TRBD2. The CDR3 is 15 residues long. CDR1 is SNHLY and CDR2 is FYNNEI in the germline V gene. Losses at the gene ends were 6 bases for V and 6 bases for J; bases not matched to a gene: 9. CDR3: CASSRRLAGEAEQYF. CDR3 nucleotide sequence: TGTGCCAGCAGCCGACGACTAGCGGGAGAGGCCGAGCAGTACTTC.

The chain is built from TRBV13 and TRBJ1-6; TRBD1 might be the D (5 bases). The CDR3 is 16 residues long. Trimming took off 3 bases at V and 1 base at J, with 10 bases between the two ends. Germline values: CDR1 PRHDT, CDR2 FYEKMQ (reference sequence). CDR3 region: CASSFGTRSYNSPLHF. CDR3 nucleotide sequence: TGTGCCAGCAGCTTCGGGACGCGATCCTATAATTCACCCCTCCACTTT.

The sample holds many counts of this clonotype. The chain is built from TRBV3-1 and TRBJ1-4; D not resolved. The V gene's germline CDR1 is LGHDT and CDR2 YNNKEL (reference sequence). This CDR3 has 13 residues. V was trimmed by 4 bases and J by 8 bases, leaving 11 bases between them. The CDR3 nucleotides are TGTGCCAGCAGCCGAGCGGAAGGGGAAAAACTGTTTTTT. Protein sequence: CASSRAEGEKLFF.

This clonotype turned up a few times. V is TRBV7-9 and J is TRBJ2-1; D is ambiguous. CDR1 is SEHNR, CDR2 FQNEAQ, per germline (reference sequence). The CDR3 contains 11 residues. V dropped 5 bases and J dropped 6 bases, with 5 bases sitting between them. The chain's CDR3 is CASSASNEQFF. As DNA, the CDR3 is TGTGCCAGCAGCGCCAGCAATGAGCAGTTCTTC. The whole variable domain, filled in from reference TRBV7-9 and TRBJ2-1, reads DTGVSQNPRHKITKRGQNVTFRCDPISEHNRLYWYRQTLGQGPEFLTYFQNEAQLEKSRLLSDRFSAERPKGSFSTLEIQRTEQGDSAMYLCASSASNEQFFGPGTRLTVL.

This clonotype was counted ten times or more. The V gene is TRBV12-3 or TRBV12-4, the J gene TRBJ2-3, with D uncertain. V lost 2 bases and J 0 bases, leaving 9 bases between the germline ends. The CDR3 runs to 15 residues. CDR3 DNA: TGTGCCAGCAGTTTACCAGCGAGTAGCACAGATACGCAGTATTTT. Translating it yields CASSLPASSTDTQYF.

This clonotype was seen many times. The V call is TRBV13, the J call TRBJ1-2; D is perhaps TRBD1 (6 bases). Trimming took 0 bases from V and 6 from J, leaving 11 bases between them. Looked up from germline, CDR1 is PRHDT and CDR2 is FYEKMQ (reference sequence). The CDR3 runs to 14 residues. The CDR3: CASSLGLTGNGYTF. The CDR3, as DNA: TGTGCCAGCAGCTTAGGCCTCACAGGGAATGGCTACACCTTC.

The chain couples TRBV6-2 or TRBV6-3 to TRBJ1-6; 7 bases match TRBD1. Germline V CDR1 and CDR2: MNHEY, SVGEGT. The CDR3 is 15 amino acids. V was clipped by 6 bases and J by 7 bases; unmatched bases: 9. The chain's CDR3 is CASSTPGGSNSPLHF. CDR3 DNA sequence: TGTGCCAGCAGCACCCCAGGGGGATCCAATTCACCCCTCCACTTT.

This clonotype appeared many times. The CDR3 protein is CASSFRDSLGYTF. As DNA, the CDR3 is TGTGCCAGCAGTTTCCGGGACAGTCTTGGCTACACCTTC. This sequence joins TRBV27 and TRBJ1-2; 7 bases agree with TRBD1. CDR1 and CDR2 from the germline V gene are MNHEY and SMNVEV (reference sequence). Losses at the gene ends were 3 bases for V and 7 bases for J; bases not matched to a gene: 5. The CDR3 is 13 amino acids.

This clonotype has more than one count but fewer than ten. The gene calls are TRBV27 and TRBJ1-6; weak D call: TRBD1 (6 bases). Germline values: CDR1 MNHEY, CDR2 SMNVEV (reference sequence). The CDR3 has 15 residues. V dropped 2 bases and J dropped 7 bases, with 12 bases sitting between them. The CDR3 protein is CASSLIWGPNSPLHF. For the CDR3, the DNA is TGTGCCAGCAGTTTAATTTGGGGGCCCAATTCACCCCTCCACTTT.

This clonotype was picked up many times. The chain combines TRBV29-1 with TRBJ2-7; D remains unclear. Trimming took 4 bases from V and 4 from J, leaving 11 bases between them. The CDR3 consists of 12 residues. Germline V CDR1 and CDR2: SQVTM, ANQGSEA. DNA for the CDR3: TGCAGCGTTGGCGGCAGGTCATACGAGCAGTACTTC. Its protein product is CSVGGRSYEQYF.